This TCR beta chain came from a study of persistence of HIV-infected CD4 T cells. This was the immunoSEQ version 4 assay in survey mode. TCRdb's table, derived via immunoSEQ multiplex PCR, lists solely in-frame clones and lacks some. This repertoire shows 30,000 or so clones, roughly 80% found once; its top ten account for 15% to 20%. Notes on this clone: Its antigen is not known.

Overlapping HIV-1 Gag 15-mer peptides at approximately 0.96 ug per peptide per mL were used. CD40L-negative CD69-negative CD45RO-high memory CD4+ T cells were sorted as populations depleted of antigen-responding cells. Stimulated PBMCs had first been depleted of CD8+ T cells. The CDR3 sequence is 16 residues long. With 1 base clipped from V and 7 bases from J, the junction kept 8 bases outside the gene matches. Germline V CDR1 and CDR2: SGHVS, FNYEAQ. The rearrangement links TRBV7-6 to TRBJ1-4, with 8 bases aligning to TRBD1. Specimen: CD4+ T cells sorted from PBMCs after roughly 17-hour stimulation, collected from a patient who received antiretroviral therapy. This clonotype was sampled from an adult woman with HIV who was CMV-seropositive. The CDR3 bases are TGTGCCAGCAGCTTAGTTTCAGGGGGCAAAGGTGAAAAACTGTTTTTT. Its protein product is CASSLVSGGKGEKLFF.